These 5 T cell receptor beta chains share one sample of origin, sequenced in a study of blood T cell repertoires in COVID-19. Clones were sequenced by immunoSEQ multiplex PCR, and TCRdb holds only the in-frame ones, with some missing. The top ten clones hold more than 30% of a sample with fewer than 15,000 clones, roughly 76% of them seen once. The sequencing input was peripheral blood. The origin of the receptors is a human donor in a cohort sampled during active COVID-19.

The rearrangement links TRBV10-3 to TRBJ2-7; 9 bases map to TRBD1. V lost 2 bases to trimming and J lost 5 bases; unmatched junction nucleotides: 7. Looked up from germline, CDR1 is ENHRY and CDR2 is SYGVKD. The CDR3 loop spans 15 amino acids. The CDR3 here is CAISEGGTGFDEQYF. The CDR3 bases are TGTGCCATCAGTGAGGGTGGGACAGGGTTCGACGAGCAGTACTTC.

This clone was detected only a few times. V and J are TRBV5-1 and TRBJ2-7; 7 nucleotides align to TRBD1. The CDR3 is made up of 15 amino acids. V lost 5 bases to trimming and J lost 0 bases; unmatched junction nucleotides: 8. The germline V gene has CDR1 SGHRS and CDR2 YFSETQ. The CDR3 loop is CASRPGTEASYEQYF. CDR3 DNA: TGCGCCAGCAGACCCGGGACAGAGGCCTCCTACGAGCAGTACTTC.

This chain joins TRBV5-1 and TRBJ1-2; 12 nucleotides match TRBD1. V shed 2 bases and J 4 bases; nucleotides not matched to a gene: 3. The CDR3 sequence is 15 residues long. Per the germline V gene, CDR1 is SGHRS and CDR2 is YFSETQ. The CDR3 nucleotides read TGCGCCAGCAGCTTAGGGACAGGGGGCGGCTATGGCTACACCTTC. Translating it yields CASSLGTGGGYGYTF. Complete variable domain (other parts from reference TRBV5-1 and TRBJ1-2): KAGVTQTPRYLIKTRGQQVTLSCSPISGHRSVSWYQQTPGQGLQFLFEYFSETQRNKGNFPGRFSGRQFSNSRSEMNVSTLELGDSALYLCASSLGTGGGYGYTFGSGTRLTVV.

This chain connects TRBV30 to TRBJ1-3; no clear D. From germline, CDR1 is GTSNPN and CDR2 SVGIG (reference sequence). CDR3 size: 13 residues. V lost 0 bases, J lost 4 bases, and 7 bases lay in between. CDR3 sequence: CAWSVTNGNTIYF. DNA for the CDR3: TGTGCCTGGAGTGTAACAAACGGAAACACCATATATTTT.

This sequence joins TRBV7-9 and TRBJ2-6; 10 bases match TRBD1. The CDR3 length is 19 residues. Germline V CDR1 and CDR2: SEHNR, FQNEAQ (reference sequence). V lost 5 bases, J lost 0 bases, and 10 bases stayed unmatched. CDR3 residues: CASSRLRDRGNSGANVLTF. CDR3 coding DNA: TGTGCCAGCAGCCGACTCCGGGACAGGGGTAACTCTGGGGCCAACGTCCTGACTTTC. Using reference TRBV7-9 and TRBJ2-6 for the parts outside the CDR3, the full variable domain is DTGVSQNPRHKITKRGQNVTFRCDPISEHNRLYWYRQTLGQGPEFLTYFQNEAQLEKSRLLSDRFSAERPKGSFSTLEIQRTEQGDSAMYLCASSRLRDRGNSGANVLTFGAGSRLTVL.